Listed below are T cell receptor beta chains from one sample, sequenced in a study of cytomegalovirus exposure and HLA in healthy donors. Data came from immunoSEQ multiplex PCR; TCRdb stores just in-frame clones and leaves some out. Of approximately 35,000 clones listed, about 67% are singletons. Specimen: PBMCs. These receptors were collected from a man aged 35-49 years in good health and CMV-seropositive. The CDR3 runs from the conserved cysteine through the conserved F or W. The D gene is left open where the match is weak. Size is omitted from some rows. Given values are once, few, many or a class for expanded clones.

j_call: TRBJ2-2
clone_size: .
d_call: .
v_call: TRBV9
cdr3_nt: TGTGCCAGCAGCGTAGAGGGAACAGGCTTAGCGAACACCGGGGAGCTGTTTTTT
cdr3_aa: CASSVEGTGLANTGELFF

j_call: TRBJ1-3
clone_size: .
d_call: .
v_call: TRBV5-1
cdr3_nt: TGCGCCAGCAGCTTACGAACAGGAGATTCTGGAAACACCATATATTTT
cdr3_aa: CASSLRTGDSGNTIYF

j_call: TRBJ2-7
clone_size: few
d_call: TRBD1
v_call: TRBV6-4
cdr3_nt: TGTGCCAGCAACGACAGGGGGAGGGACGAGCAGTACTTC
cdr3_aa: CASNDRGRDEQYF

j_call: TRBJ2-2
clone_size: once
d_call: .
v_call: TRBV27
cdr3_nt: TGTGCCAGCAGTTGGTCCGTCCTAGAGGGCTCCGGGGAGCTGTTTTTT
cdr3_aa: CASSWSVLEGSGELFF

j_call: TRBJ2-5
clone_size: .
d_call: .
v_call: TRBV18
cdr3_nt: TGTGCCAGCTCACCGGGGGGGCTGGAGACCCAGTACTTC
cdr3_aa: CASSPGGLETQYF

j_call: TRBJ2-5
clone_size: .
d_call: TRBD1
v_call: TRBV19
cdr3_nt: TGTGCCAGTAGTATGGGGACAGGGGTTGAGACCCAGTACTTC
cdr3_aa: CASSMGTGVETQYF

j_call: TRBJ2-1
clone_size: .
d_call: TRBD2
v_call: TRBV7-2
cdr3_nt: TGTGCCAGCAGCTTATTACGGGGGGGCGGCGATGAGCAGTTCTTC
cdr3_aa: CASSLLRGGGDEQFF

j_call: TRBJ2-5
clone_size: .
d_call: TRBD1
v_call: TRBV19
cdr3_nt: TGTGCCAGTAGTCTCACAGGGGTGGCGGAGACCCAGTACTTC
cdr3_aa: CASSLTGVAETQYF

j_call: TRBJ2-5
clone_size: .
d_call: TRBD2
v_call: TRBV12-5
cdr3_nt: TGTGCTAGTGGTTTGGTAATTACGGGGGGGCTAGAGACCCAGTACTTC
cdr3_aa: CASGLVITGGLETQYF

j_call: TRBJ2-7
clone_size: .
d_call: .
v_call: TRBV4-1
cdr3_nt: TGCGCCAGCAGCCAAGTAGGCCATCACCCCGGGGGTACCTACGAGCAGTACTTC
cdr3_aa: CASSQVGHHPGGTYEQYF

j_call: TRBJ2-7
clone_size: .
d_call: TRBD2
v_call: TRBV2
cdr3_nt: TGTGCCAGCAGTGAAGAAGGGTGGCGGGGGGGCCGAAACGAGCAGTACTTC
cdr3_aa: CASSEEGWRGGRNEQYF

j_call: TRBJ2-2
clone_size: .
d_call: TRBD2
v_call: TRBV11-2
cdr3_nt: TGTGCCAGCAGCTTCCTAGCGGGGGGTAACACCGGGGAGCTGTTTTTT
cdr3_aa: CASSFLAGGNTGELFF

j_call: TRBJ1-6
clone_size: .
d_call: .
v_call: TRBV4-2
cdr3_nt: TGTGCCAGCAGCCAAGAAAGTAGCTCCTATAATTCACCCCTCCACTTT
cdr3_aa: CASSQESSSYNSPLHF

j_call: TRBJ2-7
clone_size: .
d_call: .
v_call: TRBV28
cdr3_nt: TGTGCCAGCAGTTTAGCCTCTAGTAGTCAGTACTTC
cdr3_aa: CASSLASSSQYF

j_call: TRBJ2-2
clone_size: .
d_call: TRBD2
v_call: TRBV7-8
cdr3_nt: TGTGCCAGCAGCGCGACTAGCGGGGGCCCAACCGGGGAGCTGTTTTTT
cdr3_aa: CASSATSGGPTGELFF

j_call: TRBJ2-7
clone_size: once
d_call: TRBD1
v_call: TRBV9
cdr3_nt: TGTGCCAGCAGCATCGGACAGGTCTCCTACGAGCAGTACTTC
cdr3_aa: CASSIGQVSYEQYF

j_call: TRBJ2-5
clone_size: .
d_call: .
v_call: TRBV7-9
cdr3_nt: TGTGCCAGCAGCCCCGGAGAGACCCAGTACTTC
cdr3_aa: CASSPGETQYF

j_call: TRBJ1-1
clone_size: .
d_call: .
v_call: TRBV29-1
cdr3_nt: TGCAGCGTTGAAGTTACGGTGAACACTGAAGCTTTCTTT
cdr3_aa: CSVEVTVNTEAFF

j_call: TRBJ1-4
clone_size: .
d_call: TRBD1
v_call: TRBV29-1
cdr3_nt: TGCAGCGTTGTGACAGGGGATCCAAATGAAAAACTGTTTTTT
cdr3_aa: CSVVTGDPNEKLFF

j_call: TRBJ2-7
clone_size: .
d_call: TRBD1
v_call: TRBV9
cdr3_nt: TGTGCCAGCAGCGTAGATGGGACAGGGGACACCTACGAGCAGTACTTC
cdr3_aa: CASSVDGTGDTYEQYF

j_call: TRBJ1-2
clone_size: .
d_call: .
v_call: TRBV9
cdr3_nt: TGTGCCAGCAGCGTAGCTACGGGGAACTATGGCTACACCTTC
cdr3_aa: CASSVATGNYGYTF

j_call: TRBJ1-2
clone_size: few
d_call: .
v_call: TRBV6-5
cdr3_nt: TGTGCCAGCAGTTACTCGTTCGCGGCACAACCCTATGGCTACACCTTC
cdr3_aa: CASSYSFAAQPYGYTF

j_call: TRBJ2-1
clone_size: .
d_call: TRBD1
v_call: TRBV2
cdr3_nt: TGTGCCAGCAGGGGGACAGGGGTCTACAATGAGCAGTTCTTC
cdr3_aa: CASRGTGVYNEQFF

j_call: TRBJ1-1
clone_size: .
d_call: .
v_call: TRBV28
cdr3_nt: TGTGCCAGTCGGGATTCCCCGAATACTGAAGCTTTCTTT
cdr3_aa: CASRDSPNTEAFF

j_call: TRBJ1-5
clone_size: .
d_call: .
v_call: TRBV4-1
cdr3_nt: TGCGCCAGCAGCCAACGGCAGGGGAATGATCAGCCCCAGCATTTT
cdr3_aa: CASSQRQGNDQPQHF

j_call: TRBJ1-4
clone_size: .
d_call: TRBD1
v_call: TRBV30
cdr3_nt: TGTGCCTGGAATGGTGTGGGGACAGGGAATGAAAAACTGTTTTTT
cdr3_aa: CAWNGVGTGNEKLFF

j_call: TRBJ1-2
clone_size: .
d_call: .
v_call: TRBV6-5
cdr3_nt: TGTGCCAGCAGTTATTTGTCGGGGGGTAAGGACTATGGCTACACCTTC
cdr3_aa: CASSYLSGGKDYGYTF

j_call: TRBJ2-7
clone_size: .
d_call: TRBD2
v_call: TRBV27
cdr3_nt: TGTGCCAGCAGTTTGGTCACTAGCGGGGGGTTCTACGAGCAGTACTTC
cdr3_aa: CASSLVTSGGFYEQYF

j_call: TRBJ2-3
clone_size: few
d_call: TRBD1
v_call: TRBV11-3
cdr3_nt: TGTGCCAGCAGCCCCCGGACAGGGAATTTCCCAGATACGCAGTATTTT
cdr3_aa: CASSPRTGNFPDTQYF

j_call: TRBJ2-1
clone_size: .
d_call: TRBD2
v_call: TRBV11-3
cdr3_nt: TGTGCCAGCAGCTTAGGTTCTATCGGGGGGTTGGCGGATGAGCAGTTCTTC
cdr3_aa: CASSLGSIGGLADEQFF

j_call: TRBJ2-1
clone_size: .
d_call: .
v_call: TRBV6-5
cdr3_nt: TGTGCCAGCAGCCAACCAGGGGCTCTTTACAATGAGCAGTTCTTC
cdr3_aa: CASSQPGALYNEQFF

j_call: TRBJ1-2
clone_size: .
d_call: .
v_call: TRBV5-1
cdr3_nt: TGCGCCAGCATCGACCGCCAGGGATATGGCTACACCTTC
cdr3_aa: CASIDRQGYGYTF

j_call: TRBJ2-7
clone_size: few
d_call: .
v_call: TRBV5-6
cdr3_nt: TGTGCCAGCAGCTTTGACAGTTCCTACGAGCAGTACTTC
cdr3_aa: CASSFDSSYEQYF

j_call: TRBJ2-1
clone_size: .
d_call: TRBD2
v_call: TRBV5-4
cdr3_nt: TGTGCCAGCAGCGTGGGACTAGCGGGAGATGAGCAGTTCTTC
cdr3_aa: CASSVGLAGDEQFF

j_call: TRBJ1-2
clone_size: .
d_call: .
v_call: TRBV19
cdr3_nt: TGTGCCAGTAGTATAGTCGCGGGGATAAACTATGGCTACACCTTC
cdr3_aa: CASSIVAGINYGYTF

j_call: TRBJ2-3
clone_size: once
d_call: TRBD2
v_call: TRBV5-4
cdr3_nt: TGTGCCAGCAGCTTGGACGTAGCGGGGGGCATGGATACGCAGTATTTT
cdr3_aa: CASSLDVAGGMDTQYF

j_call: TRBJ1-4
clone_size: .
d_call: .
v_call: TRBV15
cdr3_nt: TGTGCCACCAGCAGAGATATCACTAATGAAAAACTGTTTTTT
cdr3_aa: CATSRDITNEKLFF

j_call: TRBJ2-3
clone_size: .
d_call: TRBD2
v_call: TRBV10-3
cdr3_nt: TGTGCCATCAGTGAAATCGCGGGGGGCACAGATACGCAGTATTTT
cdr3_aa: CAISEIAGGTDTQYF

j_call: TRBJ2-7
clone_size: .
d_call: .
v_call: TRBV2
cdr3_nt: TGTGCCAGCACCCCGGGGGAAAATCTAGGCGAGCAGTACTTC
cdr3_aa: CASTPGENLGEQYF

j_call: TRBJ2-3
clone_size: .
d_call: TRBD2
v_call: TRBV7-2
cdr3_nt: TGTGCCAGCAGCCAATCCTGGACTAGCGGGGGGGTTATAGATACGCAGTATTTT
cdr3_aa: CASSQSWTSGGVIDTQYF

j_call: TRBJ2-6
clone_size: few
d_call: .
v_call: TRBV21-1
cdr3_nt: TGTGCCAGAGGGGCAGTTAGGACTGGGGCCAACGTCCTGACTTTC
cdr3_aa: CARGAVRTGANVLTF

j_call: TRBJ2-5
clone_size: .
d_call: .
v_call: TRBV2
cdr3_nt: TGTGCCAGCATGCAGGGGCGACAAGAGACCCAGTACTTC
cdr3_aa: CASMQGRQETQYF

j_call: TRBJ1-4
clone_size: few
d_call: .
v_call: TRBV18
cdr3_nt: TGTGCCAGCTCACCCAGGGTGTCTAATGAAAAACTGTTTTTT
cdr3_aa: CASSPRVSNEKLFF

j_call: TRBJ2-7
clone_size: .
d_call: TRBD1
v_call: TRBV5-4
cdr3_nt: TGTGCCAGCACCCTGGAAGGGACAGGGGAGGAGTACTTC
cdr3_aa: CASTLEGTGEEYF

j_call: TRBJ2-7
clone_size: few
d_call: TRBD1
v_call: TRBV14
cdr3_nt: TGTGCCAGCAGCCAGACCCGGGACAGGGTCCTGATCTCCTACGAGCAGTACTTC
cdr3_aa: CASSQTRDRVLISYEQYF

j_call: TRBJ1-4
clone_size: .
d_call: TRBD1
v_call: TRBV2
cdr3_nt: TGTGCCAGCACCCGGACAGGGGTGAATGAAAAACTGTTTTTT
cdr3_aa: CASTRTGVNEKLFF

j_call: TRBJ2-3
clone_size: .
d_call: TRBD1
v_call: TRBV6-1
cdr3_nt: TGTGCCAGCAGTGACTGGACGCAGGGGGTAGAGCAGCAGTATTTT
cdr3_aa: CASSDWTQGVEQQYF

j_call: TRBJ2-1
clone_size: .
d_call: TRBD1
v_call: TRBV15
cdr3_nt: TGTGCCACCAGCAGAGCAACCGGGACAGGAGCCTACAATGAGCAGTTCTTC
cdr3_aa: CATSRATGTGAYNEQFF

j_call: TRBJ2-5
clone_size: .
d_call: .
v_call: TRBV5-6
cdr3_nt: TGTGCCAGCAGCTTGGGAGCGGTTGGCCAAGAGACCCAGTACTTC
cdr3_aa: CASSLGAVGQETQYF

j_call: TRBJ2-5
clone_size: .
d_call: .
v_call: TRBV7-9
cdr3_nt: TGTGCCAGCAGCGCAGAACAAGAGACCCAGTACTTC
cdr3_aa: CASSAEQETQYF

j_call: TRBJ2-3
clone_size: few
d_call: TRBD2
v_call: TRBV2
cdr3_nt: TGTGCCAGCAGTTGGGGTAGCGGGGCAAGCACAGATACGCAGTATTTT
cdr3_aa: CASSWGSGASTDTQYF